The text below deals with one T cell receptor (beta chain). The data were obtained in a study of CD8+ T cells in alopecia areata. Extraction of RNA preceded its reverse transcription into cDNA, which served as the sequencing template. Repertoires were generated with immunoSEQ multiplex PCR, while TCRdb's copy carries only in-frame clones and drops some. The sample has roughly 140,000 clones, about half seen once; the top ten hold approximately 1%. This CDR3 region has 12 residues. V was clipped by 5 bases and J by 2 bases, with 10 bases between them. Germline values: CDR1 SQVTM, CDR2 ANQGSEA. The material sequenced was CD4+ T cells sorted from blood, taken at week 0. The V and J genes are TRBV29-1 and TRBJ2-7; D possibly corresponds to TRBD1 (6 bases). The TCR originated in a human donor with alopecia areata. The CDR3 is CSVRAGAYEQYF. CDR3 bases: TGCAGCGTTAGGGCAGGGGCCTACGAGCAGTACTTC.